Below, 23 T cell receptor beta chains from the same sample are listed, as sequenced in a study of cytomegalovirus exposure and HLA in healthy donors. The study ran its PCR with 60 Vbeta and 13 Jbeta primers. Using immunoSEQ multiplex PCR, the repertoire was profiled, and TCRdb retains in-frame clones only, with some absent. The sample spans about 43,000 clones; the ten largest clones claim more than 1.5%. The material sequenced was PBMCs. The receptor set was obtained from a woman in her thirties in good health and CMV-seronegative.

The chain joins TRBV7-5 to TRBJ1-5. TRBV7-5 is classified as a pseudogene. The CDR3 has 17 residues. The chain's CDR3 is CARSLRQSEGWGEPQHF. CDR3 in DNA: TGTGCCAGAAGCTTAAGACAGAGTGAGGGTTGGGGGGAGCCCCAGCATTTT.

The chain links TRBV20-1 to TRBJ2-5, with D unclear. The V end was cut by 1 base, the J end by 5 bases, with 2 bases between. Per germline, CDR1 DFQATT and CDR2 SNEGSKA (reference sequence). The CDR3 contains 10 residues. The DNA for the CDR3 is TGCAGTGCTAGAGCTGAGACCCAGTACTTC. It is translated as CSARAETQYF.

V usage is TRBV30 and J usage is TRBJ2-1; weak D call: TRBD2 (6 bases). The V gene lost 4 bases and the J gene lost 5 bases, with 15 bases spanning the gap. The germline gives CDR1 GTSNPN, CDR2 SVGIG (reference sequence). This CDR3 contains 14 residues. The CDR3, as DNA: TGTGCCTGGACGGTCGGGAGAGCAGACAATGAGCAGTTCTTC. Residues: CAWTVGRADNEQFF.

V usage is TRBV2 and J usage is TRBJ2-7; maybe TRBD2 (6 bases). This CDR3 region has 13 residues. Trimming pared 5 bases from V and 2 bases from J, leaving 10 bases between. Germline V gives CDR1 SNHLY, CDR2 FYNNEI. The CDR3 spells CASSRDSAYEQYF. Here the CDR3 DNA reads TGTGCCAGCAGTCGGGACTCCGCCTACGAGCAGTACTTC.

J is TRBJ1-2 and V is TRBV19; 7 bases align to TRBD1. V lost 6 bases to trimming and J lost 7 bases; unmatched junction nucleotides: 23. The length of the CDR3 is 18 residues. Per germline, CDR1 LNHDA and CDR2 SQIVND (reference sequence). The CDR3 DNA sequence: TGTGCCAGTAGAAGCAGGGGGACAGAGCAATATACGTCTGGTGGCTACACCTTC. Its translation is CASRSRGTEQYTSGGYTF. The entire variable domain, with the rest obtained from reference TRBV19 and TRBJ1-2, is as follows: DGGITQSPKYLFRKEGQNVTLSCEQNLNHDAMYWYRQDPGQGLRLIYYSQIVNDFQKGDIAEGYSVSREKKESFPLTVTSAQKNPTAFYLCASRSRGTEQYTSGGYTFGSGTRLTVV.

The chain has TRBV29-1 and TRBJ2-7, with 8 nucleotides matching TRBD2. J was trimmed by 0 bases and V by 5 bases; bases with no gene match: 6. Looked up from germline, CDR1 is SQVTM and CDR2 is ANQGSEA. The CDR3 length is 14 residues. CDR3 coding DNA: TGCAGCGTTAAAGTGGGGACTAGCTCCTACGAGCAGTACTTC. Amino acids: CSVKVGTSSYEQYF.

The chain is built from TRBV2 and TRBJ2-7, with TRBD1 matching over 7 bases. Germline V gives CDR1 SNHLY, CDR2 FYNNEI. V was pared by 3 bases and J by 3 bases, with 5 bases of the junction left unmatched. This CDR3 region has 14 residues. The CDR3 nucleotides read TGTGCCAGCAGTGACCAGGGGGTACTCTACGAGCAGTACTTC. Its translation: CASSDQGVLYEQYF.

In DNA, the CDR3 is TGTGCCAGCAGCTCCGAATGGAGCGGGAGGACCGAGCAGTACTTC. Protein: CASSSEWSGRTEQYF. The V gene is TRBV13, the J gene TRBJ2-7; 9 bases match TRBD2. The CDR3 spans 15 residues. Germline CDR1 and CDR2: PRHDT and FYEKMQ (reference sequence). Trimming at V came to 4 bases and at J to 6 bases, leaving 10 bases not matched to a gene. The variable domain in full, completed from reference TRBV13 and TRBJ2-7, reads AAGVIQSPRHLIKEKRETATLKCYPIPRHDTVYWYQQGPGQDPQFLISFYEKMQSDKGSIPDRFSAQQFSDYHSELNMSSLELGDSALYFCASSSEWSGRTEQYFGPGTRLTVT.

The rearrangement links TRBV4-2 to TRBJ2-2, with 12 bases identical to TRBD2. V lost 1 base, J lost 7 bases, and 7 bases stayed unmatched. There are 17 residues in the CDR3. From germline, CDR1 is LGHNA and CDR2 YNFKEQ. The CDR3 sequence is CASSQGLAGGPGGELFF. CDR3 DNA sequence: TGTGCCAGCAGCCAAGGGCTAGCGGGAGGGCCCGGCGGGGAGCTGTTTTTT.

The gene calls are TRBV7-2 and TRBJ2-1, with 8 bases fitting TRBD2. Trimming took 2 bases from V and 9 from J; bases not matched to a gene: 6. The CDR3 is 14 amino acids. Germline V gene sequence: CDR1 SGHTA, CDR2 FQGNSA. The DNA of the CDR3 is TGTGCCAGCAGCTTACAACCGGCGGGGGGTGAGCAGTTCTTC. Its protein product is CASSLQPAGGEQFF.

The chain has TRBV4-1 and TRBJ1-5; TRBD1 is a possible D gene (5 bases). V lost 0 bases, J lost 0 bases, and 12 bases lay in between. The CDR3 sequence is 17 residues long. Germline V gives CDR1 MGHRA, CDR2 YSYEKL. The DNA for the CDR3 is TGCGCCAGCAGCCAAGAATCGCCGACAGATAGCAATCAGCCCCAGCATTTT. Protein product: CASSQESPTDSNQPQHF.

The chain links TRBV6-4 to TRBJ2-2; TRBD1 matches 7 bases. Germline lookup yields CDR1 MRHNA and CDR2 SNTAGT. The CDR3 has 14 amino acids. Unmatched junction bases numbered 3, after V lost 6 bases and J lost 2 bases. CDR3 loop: CASSRDSNTGELFF. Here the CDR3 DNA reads TGTGCCAGCAGCCGGGACAGTAACACCGGGGAGCTGTTTTTT.

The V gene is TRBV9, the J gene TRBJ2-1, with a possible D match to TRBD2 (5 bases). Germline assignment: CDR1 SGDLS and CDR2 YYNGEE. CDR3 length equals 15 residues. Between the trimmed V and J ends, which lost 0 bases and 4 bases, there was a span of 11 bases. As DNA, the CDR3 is TGTGCCAGCAGCGTAGAGGGTAGCGCGTACAATGAGCAGTTCTTC. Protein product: CASSVEGSAYNEQFF.

The chain's CDR3 is CASRLAGVVEELFF. The DNA for the CDR3 is TGTGCCAGCAGACTAGCGGGAGTCGTAGAGGAGCTGTTTTTT. The rearrangement joins TRBV27 to TRBJ2-2, with 11 bases aligning to TRBD2. V lost 6 bases, J lost 10 bases, and 7 bases stayed unmatched. From germline, CDR1 is MNHEY and CDR2 SMNVEV (reference sequence). The CDR3 runs 14 residues.

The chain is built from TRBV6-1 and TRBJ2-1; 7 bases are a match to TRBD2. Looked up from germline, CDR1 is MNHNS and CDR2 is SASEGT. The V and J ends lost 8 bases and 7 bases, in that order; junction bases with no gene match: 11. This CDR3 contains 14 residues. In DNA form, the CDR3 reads TGTGCCAGCCTTATAGCGGGCGGAAAGAATGAGCAGTTCTTC. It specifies CASLIAGGKNEQFF.

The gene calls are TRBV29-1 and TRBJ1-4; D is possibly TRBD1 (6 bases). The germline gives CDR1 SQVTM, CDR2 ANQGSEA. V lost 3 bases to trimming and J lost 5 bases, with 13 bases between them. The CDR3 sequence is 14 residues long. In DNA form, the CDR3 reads TGCAGCGTTGATTCGGACAGACAAAATGAAAAACTGTTTTTT. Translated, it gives CSVDSDRQNEKLFF.

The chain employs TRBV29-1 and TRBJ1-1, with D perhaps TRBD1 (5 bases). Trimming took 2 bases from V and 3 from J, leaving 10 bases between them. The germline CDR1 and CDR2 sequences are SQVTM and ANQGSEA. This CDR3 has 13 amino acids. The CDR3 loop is CSVELGGDTEAFF. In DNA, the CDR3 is TGCAGCGTTGAATTGGGAGGGGACACTGAAGCTTTCTTT.

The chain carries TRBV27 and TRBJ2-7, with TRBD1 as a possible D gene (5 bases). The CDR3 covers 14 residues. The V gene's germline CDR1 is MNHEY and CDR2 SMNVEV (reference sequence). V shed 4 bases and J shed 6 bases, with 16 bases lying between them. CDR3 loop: CASSSGQGLCEQYF. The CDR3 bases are TGTGCCAGCAGTTCTGGTCAGGGTCTCTGCGAGCAGTACTTC.

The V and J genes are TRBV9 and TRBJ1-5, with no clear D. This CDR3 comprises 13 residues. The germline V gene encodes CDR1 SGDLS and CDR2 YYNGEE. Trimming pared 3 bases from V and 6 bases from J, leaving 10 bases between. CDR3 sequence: CASSETPGQPQHF. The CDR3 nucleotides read TGTGCCAGCAGCGAGACCCCAGGTCAGCCCCAGCATTTT. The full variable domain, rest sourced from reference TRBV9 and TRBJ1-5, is DSGVTQTPKHLITATGQRVTLRCSPRSGDLSVYWYQQSLDQGLQFLIQYYNGEERAKGNILERFSAQQFPDLHSELNLSSLELGDSALYFCASSETPGQPQHFGDGTRLSIL.

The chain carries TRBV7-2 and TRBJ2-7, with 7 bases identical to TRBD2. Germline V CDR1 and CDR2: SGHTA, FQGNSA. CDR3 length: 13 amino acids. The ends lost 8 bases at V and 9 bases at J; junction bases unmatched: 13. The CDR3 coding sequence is TGTGCCAGCGGTGGGGGGAGGGCCGCGGGGCAGTACTTC. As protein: CASGGGRAAGQYF.

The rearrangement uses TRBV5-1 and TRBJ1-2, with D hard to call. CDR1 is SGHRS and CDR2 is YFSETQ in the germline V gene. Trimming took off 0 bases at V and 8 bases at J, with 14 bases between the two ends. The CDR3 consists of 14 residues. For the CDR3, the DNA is TGCGCCAGCAGCTTGGGTTCCGGGAATGCGGGCTACACCTTC. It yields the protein CASSLGSGNAGYTF.

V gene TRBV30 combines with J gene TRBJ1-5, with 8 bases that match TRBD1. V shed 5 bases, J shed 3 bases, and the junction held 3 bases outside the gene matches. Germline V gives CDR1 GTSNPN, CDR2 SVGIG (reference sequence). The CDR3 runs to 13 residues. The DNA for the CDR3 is TGTGCCTGGGGGACAGGATTCAATCAGCCCCAGCATTTT. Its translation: CAWGTGFNQPQHF.

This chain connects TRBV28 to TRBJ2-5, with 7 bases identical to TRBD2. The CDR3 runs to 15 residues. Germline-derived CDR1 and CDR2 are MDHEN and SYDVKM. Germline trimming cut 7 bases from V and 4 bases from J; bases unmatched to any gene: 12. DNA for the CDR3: TGTGCCAGCATCGGGGGGAGAATTCTCGGAGAGACCCAGTACTTC. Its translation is CASIGGRILGETQYF.